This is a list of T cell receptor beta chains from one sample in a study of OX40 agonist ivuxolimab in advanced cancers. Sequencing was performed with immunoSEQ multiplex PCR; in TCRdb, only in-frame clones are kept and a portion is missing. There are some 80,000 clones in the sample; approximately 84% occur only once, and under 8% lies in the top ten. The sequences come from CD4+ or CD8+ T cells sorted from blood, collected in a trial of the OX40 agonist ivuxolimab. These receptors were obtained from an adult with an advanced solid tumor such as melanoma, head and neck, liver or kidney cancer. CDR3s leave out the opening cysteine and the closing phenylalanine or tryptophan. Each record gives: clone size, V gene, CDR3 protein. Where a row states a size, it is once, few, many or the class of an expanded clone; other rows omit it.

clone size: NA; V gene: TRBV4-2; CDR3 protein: ASSPYVASTSGNTIY
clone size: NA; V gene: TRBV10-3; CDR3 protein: AISEYTGHGYT
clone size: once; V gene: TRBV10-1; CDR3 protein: ASSGGVGVLGEQY
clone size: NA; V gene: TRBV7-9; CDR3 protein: ASSLGYEAF
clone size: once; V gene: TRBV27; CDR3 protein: ASSPQGLAADTQY
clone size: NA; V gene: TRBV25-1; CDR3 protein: ASREPGEERTEAF
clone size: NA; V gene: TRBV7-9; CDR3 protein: ASSPDRGGTEAF
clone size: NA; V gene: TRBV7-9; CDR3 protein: ASSLGSGDYEQY
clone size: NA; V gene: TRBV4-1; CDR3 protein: ASSQVQGGGELF
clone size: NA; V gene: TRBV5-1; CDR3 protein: ASSFTGLATEQY
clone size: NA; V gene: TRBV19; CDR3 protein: ASTPYRGDNEQF
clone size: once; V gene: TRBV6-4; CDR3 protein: ASSDTGQGRTNEKLF
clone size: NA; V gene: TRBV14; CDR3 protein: ASSHRQGASEAF
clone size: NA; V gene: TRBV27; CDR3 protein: ASSLLAGHSNQPQH
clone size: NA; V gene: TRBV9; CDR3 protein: ASSYLHGYT
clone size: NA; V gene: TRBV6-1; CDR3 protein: ASSEKWDTLEAF
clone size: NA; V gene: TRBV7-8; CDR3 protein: ASSPGTSGSPQETQY
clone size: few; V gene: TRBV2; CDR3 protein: ASRGIPGPTETQY
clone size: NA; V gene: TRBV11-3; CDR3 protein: ASSGVWSEAF
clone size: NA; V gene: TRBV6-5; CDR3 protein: ASSYSYREREAF
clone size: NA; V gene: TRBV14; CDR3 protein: ASSPRRAYEQY
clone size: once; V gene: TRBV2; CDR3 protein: ASSERGTVTGANVLT
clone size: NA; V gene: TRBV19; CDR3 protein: ASSTGRNLAKNIQY